Following are 32 T cell receptor beta chains from one sample sequenced in a study of blood T cells in healthy people across ages. The use of a sample-barcoded 5' primer and a J-beta primer mix characterized a second PCR of about 6 to 11 cycles. TCRdb called the 5' RACE reads again in MiXCR, with one record for every CDR3 protein. The repertoire holds about 1,600,000 distinct CDR3 sequences, around 42% seen once, with approximately 7.9% in the top ten. The sample consisted of blood. These TCRs come from a woman aged 18-29 years in good health.

CDR3 DNA sequence: TGCAGCGGATTAACTAGCGGAGACTCCTACGAGCAGTACTTC. Encoded protein: CSGLTSGDSYEQYF. The rearrangement links TRBV29-1 to TRBJ2-7, with 8 bases identical to TRBD2. The trim removed 7 bases at V and 0 bases at J, leaving 8 bases unmatched. CDR3 length equals 14 residues. In germline, CDR1 is SQVTM, CDR2 ANQGSEA.

The table lists this clonotype with a few counts. The genes are TRBV25-1 and TRBJ2-3; 10 nucleotides align to TRBD1. From germline, CDR1 is MGHDK and CDR2 SYGVNS. The CDR3 is 18 residues long. Trimming took 3 bases from V and 3 from J; bases not matched to a gene: 12. CDR3 in amino acids: CASSEIFGTGAPTDTQYF. The CDR3 region has the DNA TGTGCCAGCAGTGAGATATTTGGGACAGGGGCGCCAACAGATACGCAGTATTTT.

The sample holds one count of this clonotype. The chain couples TRBV24-1 to TRBJ1-2; D not resolved. Trimming removed 0 bases from V and 0 bases from J, with 7 bases in between. This CDR3 has 15 residues. In germline, CDR1 is KGHDR, CDR2 SFDVKD. The CDR3 nucleotides read TGTGCCACCAGTGATTTGGACGGGCCTAACTATGGCTACACCTTC. Protein product: CATSDLDGPNYGYTF.

Only a few counts were recorded for this clonotype. In nucleotides, the CDR3 is TGCAGTGCGCCACGGCTAGGTTCCGACAATGAGCAGTTCTTC. Its translation is CSAPRLGSDNEQFF. The V call is TRBV20-1, the J call TRBJ2-1; D remains unclear. The germline V gene encodes CDR1 DFQATT and CDR2 SNEGSKA (reference sequence). The CDR3 is 14 residues long. Trimming left V 6 bases short and J 5 bases short, with 17 bases between.

This clonotype occurred a few times. The rearrangement uses TRBV12-3 or TRBV12-4 and TRBJ1-2, with 7 bases lining up with TRBD1. J lost 2 bases, V lost 2 bases, and 11 bases had no gene match. The CDR3 spans 17 residues. The CDR3 bases are TGTGCCAGCAGTTTAAGGGGTCGGACAGGACCCAACTATGGCTACACCTTC. Its protein product is CASSLRGRTGPNYGYTF.

The rearrangement links TRBV5-1 to TRBJ2-7; TRBD2 matches 12 bases. Gene TRBJ2-5 matches the end of the DNA better, so the J call may be wrong. From germline, CDR1 is SGHRS and CDR2 YFSETQ. CDR3 length equals 18 residues. CDR3 DNA sequence: TGCGCCAGCAGCCCTCGACGGGGACTAGCGGGTGGGGTGGAGACCCAGTACTTC. This codes for CASSPRRGLAGGVETQYF.

The table lists this clonotype with a few counts. CDR3 loop: CASSESTRGYSPLHF. The CDR3 DNA reads as TGCGCCAGCAGTGAGTCAACGAGGGGTTATTCACCCCTCCACTTT. The chain combines TRBV10-2 with TRBJ1-6; D is perhaps TRBD1 (5 bases). V lost 0 bases and J 8 bases, leaving 11 bases between the germline ends. The germline V gene has CDR1 WSHSY and CDR2 SAAADI. The CDR3 contains 15 residues.

The rearrangement joins TRBV4-1 to TRBJ1-2; TRBD1 might be the D (5 bases). V was pared by 3 bases and J by 8 bases, with 25 bases between. The CDR3 is made up of 17 amino acids. Germline CDR1 MGHRA, CDR2 YSYEKL. CDR3 DNA: TGCGCCAGCAGCCAGCCCACAGGCATATTGGTTCACGGGGGCTACACCTTC. This translates into CASSQPTGILVHGGYTF.

V gene TRBV7-9 combines with J gene TRBJ1-5; TRBD1 matches at 10 bases. The germline gives CDR1 SEHNR, CDR2 FQNEAQ (reference sequence). V lost 1 base and J lost 9; bases outside the gene matches: 6. The CDR3 consists of 15 residues. The CDR3 reads CASSLGTGGGRPQHF. CDR3 sequence (DNA): TGTGCCAGCAGCTTAGGGACAGGGGGTGGGCGGCCCCAGCATTTT.

The genes are TRBV5-5 and TRBJ2-5, with D tentatively TRBD1 (7 bases). Trimming took 4 bases from V and 11 from J, leaving 27 bases between them. The length of the CDR3 is 16 residues. Germline V gene data show CDR1 as SGHKS and CDR2 as YYEKEE (reference sequence). Here the CDR3 DNA reads TGTGCCAGCAGCGATAAGCCGGGACTCCAGGGGGGTGAGCAGTACTTC. Residues: CASSDKPGLQGGEQYF. Variable domain in full (rest from reference TRBV5-5 and TRBJ2-5): DAGVTQSPTHLIKTRGQQVTLRCSPISGHKSVSWYQQVLGQGPQFIFQYYEKEERGRGNFPDRFSARQFPNYSSELNVNALLLGDSALYLCASSDKPGLQGGEQYFGPGTRLLVL.

V and J are TRBV2 and TRBJ2-3; D remains ambiguous. Germline lookup yields CDR1 SNHLY and CDR2 FYNNEI. CDR3 length: 15 residues. V was cut by 7 bases and J by 0 bases, with 14 bases left in between. In nucleotides, the CDR3 is TGTGCCAGCACGCGTGGCGGTCAAAGCACAGATACGCAGTATTTT. Translating gives CASTRGGQSTDTQYF.

This clonotype was found once. The chain couples TRBV29-1 to TRBJ1-6; D perhaps matches TRBD1 (5 bases). The germline V and J ends were trimmed by 7 bases and 5 bases, with 12 bases remaining between them. Germline loops: CDR1 SQVTM, CDR2 ANQGSEA. The CDR3 is made up of 13 amino acids. The CDR3 DNA sequence: TGCAGCGCCAGACAGAGAGATAATTCACCCCTCCACTTT. This sequence encodes CSARQRDNSPLHF.

This clonotype was detected a few times. This CDR3 is CSVTSGGFYNEQFF. CDR3 in DNA: TGCAGCGTGACTAGCGGGGGTTTCTACAATGAGCAGTTCTTC. The chain recombines TRBV29-1 with TRBJ2-1; TRBD2 matches at 12 bases. The junction had 3 bases not matched to a gene; V was cut back by 6 bases and J by 3 bases. CDR1 is SQVTM, CDR2 ANQGSEA, per germline. This CDR3 has 14 amino acids.

This clonotype was recorded once. V gene TRBV10-3 combines with J gene TRBJ1-2, with D maybe TRBD1 (6 bases). Trimming left V 4 bases short and J 4 bases short, with 10 bases between. From germline, CDR1 is ENHRY and CDR2 SYGVKD. The CDR3 consists of 13 residues. The CDR3 loop reads CAISGQETYGYTF. In nucleotides, the CDR3 is TGTGCCATCAGTGGACAGGAGACCTATGGCTACACCTTC.

The CDR3 region has the DNA TGTGCCAGCAGCTTTGGGGCGGGCTCCTACGAGCAGTACTTC. It yields the protein CASSFGAGSYEQYF. This chain connects TRBV11-2 to TRBJ2-7; D may correspond to TRBD1 or TRBD2 (5 bases each). V lost 3 bases and J lost 0, with 9 bases in between. The CDR3 is 14 residues long. Germline V lookup: CDR1 SGHAT, CDR2 FQNNGV.

This clonotype was detected many times. This chain connects TRBV3-1 to TRBJ1-2; no clear D. The V end was cut by 2 bases, the J end by 4 bases, with 5 bases between. This CDR3 is built from 12 residues. Germline lookup yields CDR1 LGHDT and CDR2 YNNKEL (reference sequence). The CDR3 spells CASSQSVYGYTF. As DNA, the CDR3 is TGTGCCAGCAGCCAATCGGTCTATGGCTACACCTTC.

V gene TRBV24-1 combines with J gene TRBJ1-5; possibly TRBD1 for D (5 bases). The V gene's germline CDR1 is KGHDR and CDR2 SFDVKD. CDR3 length: 13 amino acids. Trimming shortened V by 9 bases and J by 7 bases, and 15 bases separated the two germline ends. The CDR3 nucleotides are TGTGCCACCGCGCCCCCAGGGATACAGCCCCAGCATTTT. Translating it yields CATAPPGIQPQHF.

The chain carries TRBV6-5 and TRBJ2-1, with 8 positions matching TRBD1. The CDR3 sequence is 15 residues long. CDR1 and CDR2 (germline): MNHEY, SVGAGI. V was clipped by 10 bases and J by 12 bases; unmatched bases: 20. CDR3 sequence (DNA): TGTGCCACCTACGAAAGGGACAGGCCAGGGGTACGGCAGTTCTTC. Translation gives CATYERDRPGVRQFF.

The chain employs TRBV3-1 and TRBJ1-1, with D tentatively TRBD1 (6 bases). CDR1 is LGHDT and CDR2 is YNNKEL in the germline V gene (reference sequence). V lost 1 base and J 1 base, leaving 10 bases between the germline ends. This CDR3 spans 15 amino acids. CDR3 sequence: CASSQVLDRNTEAFF. The DNA for the CDR3 is TGTGCCAGCAGCCAAGTTTTGGACAGGAACACTGAAGCTTTCTTT. Filled out from reference TRBV3-1 and TRBJ1-1, the complete variable domain reads DTAVSQTPKYLVTQMGNDKSIKCEQNLGHDTMYWYKQDSKKFLKIMFSYNNKELIINETVPNRFSPKSPDKAHLNLHINSLELGDSAVYFCASSQVLDRNTEAFFGQGTRLTVV.

The J gene is TRBJ2-1, the V gene TRBV29-1; 12 positions match TRBD2. The J call is uncertain, as TRBJ2-7 better fits the DNA end. CDR1 and CDR2 from the germline V gene are SQVTM and ANQGSEA. The CDR3 length is 18 residues. The CDR3 loop reads CSVVPRLAGVSSYNEQYF. The CDR3 bases are TGCAGCGTTGTTCCGCGACTAGCGGGGGTTAGCTCCTACAATGAGCAGTACTTC.

The J gene is TRBJ2-7, the V gene TRBV20-1; 8 nucleotides align to TRBD2. Unmatched junction bases numbered 16, after V lost 5 bases and J lost 7 bases. The CDR3 runs 15 residues. CDR1 and CDR2 (germline): DFQATT, SNEGSKA (reference sequence). CDR3 sequence: CSADSGTSLWYEQYF. The CDR3 nucleotides read TGCAGTGCTGACTCCGGGACTAGTTTGTGGTATGAGCAGTACTTC.

This clonotype was seen a handful of times. The gene calls are TRBV12-3 or TRBV12-4 and TRBJ2-7, with D perhaps assigned TRBD1 or TRBD2 (5 bases each). This CDR3 contains 14 residues. Trimming removed 6 bases at V and 0 bases at J, with 12 bases between. The DNA for the CDR3 is TGTGCCAGCAGCGGGACGAAGAGCTCCTACGAGCAGTACTTC. It codes for CASSGTKSSYEQYF.

The V and J genes are TRBV12-3 or TRBV12-4 and TRBJ1-3; D is unclear. V was pared by 6 bases and J by 3 bases, with 9 bases between. This CDR3 is 13 amino acids long. Here the CDR3 reads CASSLIGGNTIYF. The DNA for the CDR3 is TGTGCCAGCAGCCTTATCGGTGGAAACACCATATATTTT.

This clonotype appeared a few times. The chain carries TRBV10-3 and TRBJ2-7; 9 positions match TRBD2. Germline V gene data show CDR1 as ENHRY and CDR2 as SYGVKD. CDR3 length: 15 residues. After removal of 4 bases from V and 2 bases from J, the junction contained 6 bases not matched to a gene. CDR3 nucleotides: TGTGCCATCAGTGGTTCTAGCGGGAACACCTACGAGCAGTACTTC. Encoded protein: CAISGSSGNTYEQYF.

V gene TRBV5-5 combines with J gene TRBJ1-1; D is perhaps TRBD1 (5 bases). Germline values: CDR1 SGHKS, CDR2 YYEKEE (reference sequence). The V and J ends lost 3 bases and 1 base respectively, with 10 bases between them. There are 14 residues in the CDR3. As DNA, the CDR3 is TGTGCCAGCAGCTCGGGACCCGCGAACACTGAAGCTTTCTTT. Residues: CASSSGPANTEAFF.

This rearrangement joins TRBV30 to TRBJ1-5; D not certain. The germline V gene has CDR1 GTSNPN and CDR2 SVGIG (reference sequence). This CDR3 spans 12 amino acids. Deletions cut 0 bases from V and 7 bases from J, with 7 bases between. The CDR3: CAWSVNTQPQHF. In DNA form, the CDR3 reads TGTGCCTGGAGTGTAAATACCCAGCCCCAGCATTTT.

This clonotype was seen a handful of times. CDR3 DNA: TGTGCCAGCAGCCTAGACAGGGATCCCCAGCATTTT. This sequence encodes CASSLDRDPQHF. The chain uses TRBV6-6 and TRBJ1-5, with TRBD1 matching 7 bases. The CDR3 is 12 residues long. Trimming at V came to 6 bases and at J to 10 bases, leaving 6 bases not matched to a gene. Germline lookup yields CDR1 MNHNY and CDR2 SVGAGI (reference sequence).

The chain links TRBV2 to TRBJ2-4; D possibly corresponds to TRBD1 (6 bases). Per the germline V gene, CDR1 is SNHLY and CDR2 is FYNNEI. V was shortened by 6 bases and J by 3 bases, with 33 bases between the two germline ends. CDR3 length: 21 amino acids. CDR3 DNA sequence: TGTGCCAGCAGGGATATCCGAACCACAGGGATCGTATCCCTAGGCAAAAACATTCAGTACTTC. This encodes CASRDIRTTGIVSLGKNIQYF.

This clonotype has a handful of counts. The CDR3 protein is CSARAGFQETQYF. DNA for the CDR3: TGCAGTGCTAGAGCCGGGTTCCAAGAGACCCAGTACTTC. The chain employs TRBV20-1 and TRBJ2-5, with D uncertain. Trimming removed 1 base from V and 1 base from J, with 7 bases in between. Germline V gene data show CDR1 as DFQATT and CDR2 as SNEGSKA (reference sequence). The CDR3 is 13 residues long.

This clonotype was counted a few times. The rearrangement joins TRBV7-2 to TRBJ2-1; D uncertain. The CDR3 is 12 amino acids. V dropped 1 base and J dropped 12 bases, with 10 bases sitting between them. Germline CDR1 is SGHTA and CDR2 is FQGNSA. The CDR3 coding sequence is TGTGCCAGCAGCTTAGATTTAGGGCTGCAGTTCTTC. Its translation is CASSLDLGLQFF.

For this clonotype: This sequence may be a read error, since a much larger clone differs from it by one base. The chain couples TRBV7-2 to TRBJ2-3; 9 bases match TRBD2. Germline CDR1 SGHTA, CDR2 FQGNSA. The CDR3 is 14 amino acids. The CDR3 coding sequence is TGTGCCAGCAGCTTAATAGCGGGAGCAGATACGCTGTATTTT. Encoded protein: CASSLIAGADTLYF.

The chain links TRBV6-5 to TRBJ2-7; 7 positions match TRBD2. The junction had 7 bases not matched to a gene; V was cut back by 0 bases and J by 2 bases. The length of the CDR3 is 16 residues. The V gene's germline CDR1 is MNHEY and CDR2 SVGAGI. The CDR3 spells CASSYSRASGAYEQYF. The CDR3 nucleotides read TGTGCCAGCAGTTACTCGAGGGCCAGCGGGGCCTACGAGCAGTACTTC.